These T cell receptor beta chains were read from a single sample in a study of beta chain features in type 1 diabetes. The table came from immunoSEQ multiplex PCR; TCRdb's copy has only in-frame clones and leaves some out. Of about 260,000 clones in the sample, 20% were seen once. What was sequenced was naive CD4+ T cells from blood. The receptors stem from a woman in her thirties or forties with type 1 diabetes. CDR3s include the opening cysteine and the closing phenylalanine or tryptophan. The order of the fields is clone size, V gene, J gene, CDR3 length, D gene, CDR3 protein, CDR3 DNA. D genes are given only for firm matches. Part of the rows lack a size; the others show once, few, many or a class for expanded clones.

few,TRBV7-9,TRBJ1-5,14,.,CASSFSGEGQPQHF,TGTGCCAGCAGCTTCTCAGGGGAGGGTCAGCCCCAGCATTTT
few,TRBV27,TRBJ1-2,15,TRBD1,CASSQGTGGNYGYTF,TGTGCCAGCAGTCAAGGGACAGGGGGCAACTATGGCTACACCTTC
.,TRBV6-5,TRBJ2-5,15,.,CASSYVSTGGETQYF,TGTGCCAGCAGTTACGTGTCCACTGGAGGGGAGACCCAGTACTTC
few,TRBV5-1,TRBJ2-7,15,TRBD1,CASSSSGTGNYEQYF,TGCGCCAGCAGCTCCTCCGGGACAGGGAACTACGAGCAGTACTTC
few,TRBV5-4,TRBJ2-1,14,.,CASSFDKRTHEQFF,TGTGCCAGCAGCTTCGATAAGCGGACTCATGAGCAGTTCTTC
.,TRBV9,TRBJ2-7,13,TRBD2,CASSVVAGNEQYF,TGTGCCAGCAGCGTAGTAGCGGGCAACGAGCAGTACTTC
.,TRBV9,TRBJ2-3,16,TRBD2,CASSSGLAGNTDTQYF,TGTGCCAGCAGCTCAGGACTAGCGGGAAACACAGATACGCAGTATTTT
.,TRBV7-2,TRBJ1-1,14,TRBD1,CASSPWDRVTEAFF,TGTGCCAGCAGCCCCTGGGACAGGGTGACTGAAGCTTTCTTT
few,TRBV7-2,TRBJ2-3,12,.,CASSSTRDTQYF,TGTGCCAGCAGCTCTACGAGGGATACGCAGTATTTT
.,TRBV27,TRBJ1-1,17,.,CASSFRRGDRLYTEAFF,TGTGCCAGCAGTTTTAGGCGGGGGGACCGACTTTACACTGAAGCTTTCTTT
.,TRBV14,TRBJ2-5,14,.,CASSRTQVQETQYF,TGTGCCAGCAGCCGTACCCAGGTCCAAGAGACCCAGTACTTC
.,TRBV29-1,TRBJ2-4,12,.,CSVEPPENIQYF,TGCAGCGTTGAGCCGCCAGAAAACATTCAGTACTTC
.,TRBV28,TRBJ2-5,15,TRBD2,CASSLGLAGRETQYF,TGTGCCAGCAGCCTCGGACTAGCGGGCAGGGAGACCCAGTACTTC
few,TRBV10-3,TRBJ2-5,14,TRBD1,CAISSTGSQETQYF,TGTGCCATCAGCTCGACAGGGAGCCAAGAGACCCAGTACTTC
.,TRBV28,TRBJ1-5,12,.,CASSLNRQPQHF,TGTGCCAGCAGTTTAAATCGTCAGCCCCAGCATTTT
few,TRBV29-1,TRBJ2-3,15,.,CSVEEVARNTDTQYF,TGCAGCGTTGAAGAGGTAGCGAGGAACACAGATACGCAGTATTTT
few,TRBV4-3,TRBJ2-7,10,.,CASSVTPQGF,TGCGCCAGCAGCGTGACCCCACAGGGCTTC
.,TRBV30,TRBJ1-5,14,.,CAWSVAGEGQPQHF,TGTGCCTGGAGTGTAGCTGGGGAGGGTCAGCCCCAGCATTTT
.,TRBV7-2,TRBJ2-3,17,.,CASSLAFSAFFADTQYF,TGTGCCAGCAGCTTAGCTTTCAGCGCTTTCTTCGCAGATACGCAGTATTTT
.,TRBV7-9,TRBJ1-1,13,.,CASSLIPGAEAFF,TGTGCCAGCAGCTTAATCCCAGGTGCTGAAGCTTTCTTT
.,TRBV7-2,TRBJ2-3,15,TRBD2,CASSVSLAGIDTQYF,TGTGCCAGCAGCGTATCACTAGCGGGGATAGATACGCAGTATTTT
.,TRBV28,TRBJ2-7,14,TRBD2,CASITAGPFYEQYF,TGTGCCAGCATCACAGCGGGGCCATTCTACGAGCAGTACTTC
few,TRBV6-5,TRBJ2-7,15,TRBD2,CASSEGTSGDYEQYF,TGTGCCAGCAGCGAGGGGACTAGCGGAGACTACGAGCAGTACTTC
.,TRBV9,TRBJ2-7,15,.,CASSVEAGHFDEQYF,TGTGCCAGCAGCGTAGAGGCAGGGCACTTCGACGAGCAGTACTTC
.,TRBV9,TRBJ1-1,12,.,CASRQVNTEAFF,TGTGCCAGCCGACAGGTCAACACTGAAGCTTTCTTT
.,TRBV15,TRBJ1-4,15,.,CATSRDPGGGEKLFF,TGTGCCACCAGCAGAGATCCGGGGGGCGGGGAAAAACTGTTTTTT
.,TRBV7-2,TRBJ2-7,13,TRBD1,CASSKRGPYEQYF,TGTGCCAGCAGCAAGAGGGGGCCCTACGAGCAGTACTTC
.,TRBV30,TRBJ1-2,13,.,CAWRAGGNYGYTF,TGTGCCTGGAGGGCCGGCGGTAACTATGGCTACACCTTC
.,TRBV19,TRBJ1-1,13,.,CASSITGNTEAFF,TGTGCCAGTAGTATTACCGGGAACACTGAAGCTTTCTTT
few,TRBV29-1,TRBJ2-7,15,TRBD2,CSVEKRTSGGYEQYF,TGCAGCGTTGAAAAGAGGACTAGCGGGGGGTACGAGCAGTACTTC
few,TRBV19,TRBJ2-2,14,TRBD1,CASSIGTDTGELFF,TGTGCCAGTAGTATTGGGACAGACACCGGGGAGCTGTTTTTT
.,TRBV6-6,TRBJ2-1,11,.,CASSPVNEQFF,TGTGCCAGCAGTCCCGTCAATGAGCAGTTCTTC
.,TRBV7-2,TRBJ1-2,12,.,CASSLETYGYTF,TGTGCCAGCAGCTTAGAGACTTATGGCTACACCTTC
few,TRBV7-8,TRBJ2-3,15,TRBD2,CASSKTSGGASTQYF,TGTGCCAGCAGCAAGACTAGCGGGGGGGCCAGTACGCAGTATTTT
.,TRBV28,TRBJ2-7,13,.,CASSLGRAYEQYF,TGTGCCAGCAGTTTAGGCAGGGCCTACGAGCAGTACTTC
few,TRBV5-6,TRBJ1-5,15,TRBD1,CASSFGTGYDQPQHF,TGTGCCAGCAGCTTCGGGACAGGGTACGATCAGCCCCAGCATTTT
.,TRBV7-9,TRBJ2-7,14,TRBD2,CASSGSGGEDEQYF,TGTGCCAGCAGCGGTAGCGGGGGGGAGGACGAGCAGTACTTC
.,TRBV7-3,TRBJ1-2,15,TRBD1,CASSLSPGQGYGYTF,TGTGCCAGCAGCCTATCCCCGGGACAGGGATATGGCTACACCTTC
few,TRBV5-8,TRBJ1-5,13,.,CASSFRANQPQHF,TGTGCCAGCAGCTTCAGGGCCAATCAGCCCCAGCATTTT
.,TRBV28,TRBJ1-5,12,.,CASSWSGQPQHF,TGTGCCAGCAGTTGGTCAGGACAGCCCCAGCATTTT
.,TRBV5-1,TRBJ2-5,13,.,CASSGGLQETQYF,TGCGCCAGCAGTGGCGGTCTACAAGAGACCCAGTACTTC
.,TRBV5-4,TRBJ2-7,16,TRBD2,CASSRAGRGRSYEQYF,TGTGCCAGCAGCCGCGCTGGGAGGGGCAGAAGCTACGAGCAGTACTTC
.,TRBV30,TRBJ2-7,11,.,CAWSPGAEQYF,TGTGCCTGGAGTCCAGGCGCCGAGCAGTACTTC
.,TRBV28,TRBJ2-5,14,TRBD2,CASSLGGEWETQYF,TGTGCCAGCAGTTTAGGGGGGGAATGGGAGACCCAGTACTTC
few,TRBV25-1,TRBJ1-5,12,.,CASRYSNQPQHF,TGTGCCAGCAGGTATAGCAATCAGCCCCAGCATTTT
few,TRBV9,TRBJ1-1,13,.,CASSFRVDTEAFF,TGTGCCAGCAGCTTCAGGGTGGACACTGAAGCTTTCTTT
.,TRBV27,TRBJ2-1,16,TRBD2,CASSSRLASSYNEQFF,TGTGCCAGCAGTTCCAGACTAGCGAGCTCCTACAATGAGCAGTTCTTC
few,TRBV4-2,TRBJ1-1,16,TRBD1,CASSREDRARSTEAFF,TGTGCCAGCAGCCGAGAAGACAGGGCGAGGTCCACTGAAGCTTTCTTT
.,TRBV4-3,TRBJ2-7,15,TRBD2,CASSPEASGFYEQYF,TGCGCCAGCAGCCCAGAGGCTAGCGGGTTCTACGAGCAGTACTTC
few,TRBV13,TRBJ2-7,14,TRBD2,CASRIAGRRSEQYF,TGTGCCAGCAGAATAGCGGGAAGGCGGAGCGAGCAGTACTTC
once,TRBV25-1,TRBJ1-2,16,TRBD1,CASSESGQGAGYGYTF,TGTGCCAGCAGTGAATCTGGACAGGGGGCGGGCTATGGCTACACCTTC
.,TRBV7-9,TRBJ1-2,14,TRBD1,CASSLEGTAYGYTF,TGTGCCAGCAGCTTAGAGGGGACAGCCTATGGCTACACCTTC
.,TRBV7-9,TRBJ2-1,13,.,CASSNLRIREQFF,TGTGCCAGCAGCAATCTTAGAATACGGGAGCAGTTCTTC
few,TRBV2,TRBJ2-7,11,.,CASSYGGEQYF,TGTGCCAGCAGTTACGGAGGCGAGCAGTACTTC
few,TRBV29-1,TRBJ2-7,12,.,CSVTGQTYEQYF,TGCAGCGTTACAGGGCAGACCTACGAGCAGTACTTC
.,TRBV5-1,TRBJ2-1,13,.,CASSFQQYNEQFF,TGCGCCAGCAGCTTTCAACAGTACAATGAGCAGTTCTTC
.,TRBV2,TRBJ1-2,14,TRBD1,CASGDRIYNYGYTF,TGTGCCAGCGGGGACAGAATCTATAACTATGGCTACACCTTC
.,TRBV18,TRBJ1-1,14,TRBD1,CASSPRDSSAEAFF,TGTGCCAGCTCACCACGGGACAGTAGCGCTGAAGCTTTCTTT
.,TRBV7-2,TRBJ1-5,14,TRBD1,CASSPTGVAQPQHF,TGTGCCAGCAGCCCTACAGGGGTTGCTCAGCCCCAGCATTTT
few,TRBV29-1,TRBJ2-7,14,TRBD2,CSVAGLADSYEQYF,TGCAGCGTTGCTGGACTAGCGGATTCCTACGAGCAGTACTTC